This T cell receptor beta chain came from a study of blood T cell repertoires in COVID-19. About the research overall: T cells, B-cell-depleted T cells, or PBMCs provided the cDNA or gDNA that served as material.

Original methodology: Estimates of nucleated cell counts were drawn from the amplification of reference gene primers. Sequencing was performed with immunoSEQ multiplex PCR; in TCRdb, only in-frame clones are kept and a portion is missing. V, J and clone size are those of that table, while D and trimming were read from the DNA. This sample has 130,000 or so clones, with 84% found just once. This CDR3 contains 14 residues. Trimming removed 1 base at V and 7 bases at J, with 10 bases between. CDR1 and CDR2 from the germline V gene are SEHNR and FQNEAQ (reference sequence). Sequencing was performed on peripheral blood. This rearrangement joins TRBV7-9 to TRBJ1-4; D unresolved. This TCR was recovered from an older woman with acute or convalescent COVID-19. The CDR3 loop reads CASSLEPPREKLFF. Here the CDR3 DNA reads TGTGCCAGCAGCTTAGAGCCTCCTCGTGAAAAACTGTTTTTT.